A single sample gave rise to the 22 T cell receptor beta chains below, sequenced in a study of CD8 T cells in Susac syndrome. Reverse transcription used about 0.45 to 1 ug RNA and random hexamers. One entry per CDR3 protein, called by TCRdb with MiXCR from the immunoSEQ multiplex PCR reads. Of some 130,000 distinct CDR3 sequences in the sample, around 96% were seen once. The specimen sequenced was CD4+ T cells from PBMCs. These receptors were taken from a human donor in good health.

The rearrangement links TRBV6-5 to TRBJ2-7; 7 bases map to TRBD1. The V and J ends lost 5 bases and 3 bases, in that order; junction bases with no gene match: 4. Per the germline V gene, CDR1 is MNHEY and CDR2 is SVGAGI. This CDR3 is 13 amino acids long. The CDR3 reads CASSAGTVYEQYF. CDR3 DNA: TGTGCCAGCAGTGCCGGGACAGTCTACGAGCAGTACTTC.

The V gene is TRBV10-2, the J gene TRBJ1-2; TRBD1 might be the D (6 bases). The germline V and J ends were trimmed by 7 bases and 4 bases, with 13 bases remaining between them. Germline values: CDR1 WSHSY, CDR2 SAAADI. CDR3 size: 13 residues. CDR3 protein: CASNVKGGYGYTF. CDR3 bases: TGCGCCAGCAATGTGAAGGGGGGCTATGGCTACACCTTC.

V and J are TRBV2 and TRBJ1-5; a weak D match, TRBD1 (6 bases). This CDR3 region has 14 residues. Trimming took 2 bases from V and 6 from J, leaving 11 bases between them. Germline V gives CDR1 SNHLY, CDR2 FYNNEI. CDR3 coding DNA: TGTGCCAGCAGTGAAACAGGGTCAGGTCAGCCCCAGCATTTT. Translation: CASSETGSGQPQHF. Filled out from reference TRBV2 and TRBJ1-5, the complete variable domain reads EPEVTQTPSHQVTQMGQEVILRCVPISNHLYFYWYRQILGQKVEFLVSFYNNEISEKSEIFDDQFSVERPDGSNFTLKIRSTKLEDSAMYFCASSETGSGQPQHFGDGTRLSIL.

The chain joins TRBV30 to TRBJ2-7, with 7 bases aligning to TRBD1. Germline CDR1 reads GTSNPN; CDR2 reads SVGIG (reference sequence). The CDR3 is 14 amino acids. V shed 5 bases and J 5 bases; nucleotides not matched to a gene: 12. The CDR3 DNA is TGTGCCTGGTCCTCAGGGGGAAGCGTCAACGAGCAGTACTTC. Amino acid sequence: CAWSSGGSVNEQYF.

This clonotype appeared once. The rearrangement joins TRBV29-1 to TRBJ2-1; D is perhaps TRBD2 (5 bases). Between the trimmed V and J ends, which lost 4 bases and 7 bases, there was a span of 11 bases. From germline, CDR1 is SQVTM and CDR2 ANQGSEA. CDR3 length: 12 amino acids. Here the CDR3 reads CSVVGRENEQFF. Here the CDR3 DNA reads TGCAGCGTTGTGGGAAGGGAGAATGAGCAGTTCTTC.

The chain uses TRBV5-1 and TRBJ2-5; D is possibly TRBD1 (6 bases). In germline, CDR1 is SGHRS, CDR2 YFSETQ. The CDR3 spans 15 residues. V dropped 4 bases and J dropped 2 bases, with 15 bases sitting between them. CDR3: CASSSHGQKQETQYF. CDR3 nucleotides: TGCGCCAGCAGCAGTCATGGACAGAAGCAAGAGACCCAGTACTTC.

The chain links TRBV28 to TRBJ2-7; 7 bases agree with TRBD2. The CDR3 is 15 amino acids. V shed 9 bases and J 0 bases; nucleotides not matched to a gene: 11. Germline V CDR1 and CDR2: MDHEN, SYDVKM. DNA for the CDR3: TGTGCCAGTCTGGTGGGCGGGAGCGGCTCCTACGAGCAGTACTTC. Protein sequence: CASLVGGSGSYEQYF.

The V and J genes are TRBV10-3 and TRBJ2-7; TRBD1 matches at 7 bases. This CDR3 has 14 residues. Germline CDR1 and CDR2: ENHRY and SYGVKD. V shed 6 bases and J 4 bases; nucleotides not matched to a gene: 9. CDR3 in DNA: TGTGCCATCAGGCCGGGACAGAACTATTACGAGCAGTACTTC. Its protein is CAIRPGQNYYEQYF.

DNA for the CDR3: TGTGCCACCCAGAAAAGCTCCTACGAGCAGTACTTC. It codes for CATQKSSYEQYF. This chain joins TRBV28 and TRBJ2-7; D is undetermined. Germline V lookup: CDR1 MDHEN, CDR2 SYDVKM. The CDR3 is 12 residues long. V lost 10 bases and J 0 bases, leaving 10 bases between the germline ends.

V gene TRBV3-1 combines with J gene TRBJ2-1; D perhaps matches TRBD2 (6 bases). The germline V gene encodes CDR1 LGHDT and CDR2 YNNKEL (reference sequence). Trimming cost V 3 bases and J 7 bases, with 13 bases left between them. The CDR3 totals 14 residues. The CDR3 coding sequence is TGTGCCAGCAGCCAGAACTGGGGGGAAAATGAGCAGTTCTTC. The encoded protein is CASSQNWGENEQFF.

This rearrangement joins TRBV6-1 to TRBJ1-1, with 8 positions matching TRBD1. CDR1 MNHNS and CDR2 SASEGT come from the germline V gene. This CDR3 comprises 14 residues. The V and J ends lost 6 bases and 0 bases, in that order; junction bases with no gene match: 3. CDR3 protein: CASRTGELNTEAFF. CDR3 bases: TGTGCCAGCAGGACAGGGGAACTGAACACTGAAGCTTTCTTT.

V is TRBV9 and J is TRBJ2-1; weak D call: TRBD1 (5 bases). The length of the CDR3 is 17 residues. From germline, CDR1 is SGDLS and CDR2 YYNGEE. Trimming removed 3 bases from V and 8 bases from J, with 24 bases in between. CDR3 protein: CASSASPSDNRGDEQFF. The CDR3 region has the DNA TGTGCCAGCAGCGCCAGTCCCTCGGACAACCGTGGGGATGAGCAGTTCTTC.

The chain is built from TRBV28 and TRBJ2-7; D ambiguous. V lost 7 bases to trimming and J lost 4 bases, with 20 bases between them. Germline CDR1 reads MDHEN; CDR2 reads SYDVKM. The CDR3 totals 15 residues. CDR3 loop: CASIGVWAGRYEQYF. The CDR3 coding sequence is TGTGCCAGCATTGGGGTCTGGGCAGGAAGGTACGAGCAGTACTTC.

This chain joins TRBV29-1 and TRBJ2-7, with 13 bases that match TRBD2. This CDR3 is 13 amino acids long. V was clipped by 5 bases and J by 7 bases; unmatched bases: 5. Germline CDR1 and CDR2: SQVTM and ANQGSEA. The CDR3 DNA sequence: TGCAGCGTTAGGACTAGCGGGAGTGGTGAGCAGTACTTC. Translating it yields CSVRTSGSGEQYF.

The gene calls are TRBV7-2 and TRBJ2-1, with TRBD2 matching 13 bases. This CDR3 contains 16 residues. CDR1 and CDR2 from the germline V gene are SGHTA and FQGNSA. Trimming took 3 bases from V and 10 from J; bases not matched to a gene: 9. This CDR3 is CASSLRGLAGVGEQFF. CDR3 DNA: TGTGCCAGCAGCTTGCGAGGACTAGCGGGAGTGGGAGAGCAGTTCTTC.

The rearrangement joins TRBV6-1 to TRBJ1-2, with a possible D match to TRBD1 (6 bases). From germline, CDR1 is MNHNS and CDR2 SASEGT. The CDR3 totals 13 residues. With 3 bases removed from V and 4 bases from J, the gap between germline ends came to 9 bases. The CDR3 here is CASSEPTGYGYTF. DNA for the CDR3: TGTGCCAGCAGTGAGCCGACAGGCTATGGCTACACCTTC.

The gene calls are TRBV14 and TRBJ2-1; 11 bases map to TRBD2. J gave up 7 bases and V 5 bases, and 10 bases lay outside the gene matches. CDR1 is SGHDN, CDR2 FVKESK, per germline. The CDR3 is made up of 16 amino acids. The CDR3 nucleotides read TGTGCCAGCAGCTACTTAGCGGGAGGGCCGGGGAATGAGCAGTTCTTC. This sequence encodes CASSYLAGGPGNEQFF.

This clonotype was detected only once. CDR3 DNA: TGTGCCATCAGCGAGGCAGACATTCAGTACTTC. Translation: CAISEADIQYF. The chain is built from TRBV10-3 and TRBJ2-4; D not certain. V lost 6 bases, J lost 8 bases, and 8 bases lay in between. Germline V CDR1 and CDR2: ENHRY, SYGVKD. This CDR3 spans 11 amino acids.

V usage is TRBV5-1 and J usage is TRBJ1-1; tentative D call: TRBD1 (5 bases). CDR3 size: 14 residues. The germline gives CDR1 SGHRS, CDR2 YFSETQ. Trimming shortened V by 0 bases and J by 7 bases, and 13 bases separated the two germline ends. The CDR3 DNA reads TGCGCCAGCAGCTTGGCCCAGGGTCCGCGTGAAGCTTTCTTT. Translation gives CASSLAQGPREAFF. The full variable domain, completed using reference TRBV5-1 and TRBJ1-1, is KAGVTQTPRYLIKTRGQQVTLSCSPISGHRSVSWYQQTPGQGLQFLFEYFSETQRNKGNFPGRFSGRQFSNSRSEMNVSTLELGDSALYLCASSLAQGPREAFFGQGTRLTVV.

CDR3 bases: TGTGCCAGCAGCCTCCGACAGGGAATCTACGAGCAGTACTTC. Protein product: CASSLRQGIYEQYF. This chain connects TRBV7-6 to TRBJ2-7, with 7 bases aligning to TRBD1. With 5 bases clipped from V and 3 bases from J, the junction kept 7 bases outside the gene matches. The CDR3 loop spans 14 amino acids. CDR1 is SGHVS and CDR2 is FNYEAQ in the germline V gene.

This chain joins TRBV18 and TRBJ2-4; D is perhaps TRBD2 (5 bases). Trimming left V 1 base short and J 2 bases short, with 12 bases between. Per the germline V gene, CDR1 is KGHSH and CDR2 is LQKENI. The length of the CDR3 is 16 residues. CDR3 coding DNA: TGTGCCAGCTCACCACAGGAGGTCGGGACCAAAAACATTCAGTACTTC. Translating gives CASSPQEVGTKNIQYF.

This chain links TRBV3-1 with TRBJ2-7; no reliable D call. The CDR3 loop spans 13 amino acids. Trimming stripped 3 bases from V and 0 bases from J, with 6 bases between. CDR1 and CDR2 from the germline V gene are LGHDT and YNNKEL (reference sequence). The DNA for the CDR3 is TGTGCCAGCAGCCACCCTAACTCCTACGAGCAGTACTTC. It codes for CASSHPNSYEQYF.